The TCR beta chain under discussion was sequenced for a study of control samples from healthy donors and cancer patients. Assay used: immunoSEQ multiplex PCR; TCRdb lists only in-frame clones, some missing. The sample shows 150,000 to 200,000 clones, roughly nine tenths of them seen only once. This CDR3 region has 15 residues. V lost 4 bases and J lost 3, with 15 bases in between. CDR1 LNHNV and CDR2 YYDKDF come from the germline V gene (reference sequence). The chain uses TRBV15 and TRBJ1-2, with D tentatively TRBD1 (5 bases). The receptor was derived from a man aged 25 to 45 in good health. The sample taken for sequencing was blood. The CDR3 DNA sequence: TGTGCCACCAGCAAGGGGTTTCAGGAGCACTATGGCTACACCTTC. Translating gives CATSKGFQEHYGYTF.